A single sample is the source of the 20 T cell receptor beta chains below, sequenced in a study of blood T cells in healthy people across ages. A second PCR, run for about 7 to 11 cycles, used a sample-barcoded 5' primer plus a J-beta primer mix. TCRdb itself ran the 5' RACE reads through MiXCR, one entry per CDR3 protein. This sample carries more than 500,000 distinct CDR3 sequences, about a quarter of them seen once, and the ten largest clones take approximately 3.6%. The data were also submitted as part of a second study, on T cells of mothers and their children.

Material: blood. These receptors all stem from a boy aged 2 to 10 in good health.

This sequence joins TRBV4-2 and TRBJ1-5; D is unresolved. V lost 0 bases, J lost 4 bases, and 10 bases lay in between. This CDR3 is built from 15 residues. CDR1 is LGHNA, CDR2 YNFKEQ, per germline. CDR3 amino acids: CASSQDTGTNQPQHF. The CDR3, as DNA: TGTGCCAGCAGCCAAGATACCGGTACAAATCAGCCCCAGCATTTT.

This clonotype occurred a few times. This chain connects TRBV5-8 to TRBJ2-5; D might be TRBD1 or TRBD2, each matching 6 bases. This CDR3 is 16 amino acids long. V was clipped by 0 bases and J by 1 base, with 13 bases between them. Germline V gene data show CDR1 as SGHTS and CDR2 as YDEGEE. The CDR3 DNA is TGTGCCAGCAGCTTGGCCCTAGGGGGGACCCAAGAGACCCAGTACTTC. This translates into CASSLALGGTQETQYF.

This clonotype was detected many times. The J gene is TRBJ2-7, the V gene TRBV7-8; 8 nucleotides agree with TRBD1. The CDR3 runs 15 residues. Germline CDR1 SGHVS, CDR2 FQNEAQ. After removal of 10 bases from V and 4 bases from J, the junction contained 15 bases not matched to a gene. This CDR3 is CATSADRAGLYEQYF. Here the CDR3 DNA reads TGTGCCACCTCCGCGGACAGGGCTGGCCTGTACGAGCAGTACTTC.

This clonotype has only a few counts. The chain links TRBV4-2 to TRBJ2-4; 10 nucleotides line up with TRBD2. The CDR3 loop spans 17 amino acids. V lost 1 base to trimming and J lost 0 bases; unmatched junction nucleotides: 3. The V gene's germline CDR1 is LGHNA and CDR2 YNFKEQ. The CDR3, as DNA: TGTGCCAGCAGCCAAGCAACTAGCGGGGTAGCCAAAAACATTCAGTACTTC. Its translation: CASSQATSGVAKNIQYF.

This clonotype has just a few counts. The genes are TRBV27 and TRBJ2-4; D is unclear. V lost 2 bases and J lost 13, with 12 bases in between. Looked up from germline, CDR1 is MNHEY and CDR2 is SMNVEV (reference sequence). The CDR3 spans 12 residues. In DNA form, the CDR3 reads TGTGCCAGCAGTTTACGGTTCGGGCCGCAGTACTTC. This gives the protein CASSLRFGPQYF.

This clonotype has only a few counts. This chain connects TRBV6-5 to TRBJ2-7; a weak D match, TRBD2 (7 bases). Near its end, the DNA agrees better with TRBJ2-5, so the J call may be wrong. This CDR3 is 14 amino acids long. Germline V CDR1 and CDR2: MNHEY, SVGAGI. CDR3 DNA sequence: TGTGCCAGCAGTTATAAGGGGGGGGTGGAGACCCAGTACTTC. The encoded protein is CASSYKGGVETQYF.

This clonotype has a handful of counts. This chain connects TRBV6-1 to TRBJ1-3; D ambiguous. The CDR3 sequence is 15 residues long. V lost 8 bases and J 0 bases, leaving 14 bases between the germline ends. Germline V CDR1 and CDR2: MNHNS, SASEGT. Here the CDR3 DNA reads TGTGCCAGCCGTTGGGAACGCCCCTCTGGAAACACCATATATTTT. Its protein is CASRWERPSGNTIYF.

The J gene is TRBJ2-5, the V gene TRBV7-9; possibly TRBD1 for D (6 bases). The J call could be wrong; TRBJ2-7 is a better fit for the DNA end. Looked up from germline, CDR1 is SEHNR and CDR2 is FQNEAQ (reference sequence). The CDR3 runs 16 residues. CDR3 region: CASSPTPGDMIYEQYF. CDR3 DNA sequence: TGTGCCAGCAGCCCCACACCTGGGGACATGATCTACGAGCAGTACTTC.

The chain employs TRBV29-1 and TRBJ2-5, with 7 bases lining up with TRBD1. Germline values: CDR1 SQVTM, CDR2 ANQGSEA. The CDR3 has 12 amino acids. V shed 8 bases and J 2 bases; nucleotides not matched to a gene: 5. For the CDR3, the DNA is TGCAGCCTAGGGGGCCTTCAAGAGACCCAGTACTTC. Translation: CSLGGLQETQYF.

This clonotype was counted only a few times. The chain is built from TRBV6-6 and TRBJ2-5; TRBD2 is a possible D gene (7 bases). The DNA end is more similar to TRBJ2-7, so the J call may be wrong. The CDR3 extends over 12 amino acids. Germline V gene lookup returns CDR1 MNHNY and CDR2 SVGAGI (reference sequence). CDR3 in amino acids: CASSQGTNEQYF. As DNA, the CDR3 is TGTGCCAGCAGCCAGGGGACTAACGAGCAGTACTTC.

The V call is TRBV7-6, the J call TRBJ2-5; possibly TRBD2 for D (6 bases). CDR3 length: 17 amino acids. The germline V and J ends were trimmed by 5 bases and 8 bases, with 27 bases remaining between them. CDR1 and CDR2 (germline): SGHVS, FNYEAQ. The chain's CDR3 is CASSVAVREEGKRTQYF. In nucleotides, the CDR3 is TGTGCCAGCAGCGTTGCAGTAAGGGAGGAGGGCAAGAGAACCCAGTACTTC.

This clonotype was seen just once. The chain joins TRBV11-2 to TRBJ2-3; 11 bases align to TRBD2. CDR1 and CDR2 (germline): SGHAT, FQNNGV. This CDR3 contains 18 residues. V lost 3 bases and J lost 2; bases outside the gene matches: 10. CDR3: CASSLWPTSGTTTDTQYF. CDR3 sequence (DNA): TGTGCCAGCAGCTTGTGGCCGACTAGCGGGACGACCACAGATACGCAGTATTTT.

The chain has TRBV6-5 and TRBJ1-4; 11 bases align to TRBD1. CDR1 MNHEY and CDR2 SVGAGI come from the germline V gene. The CDR3 spans 19 residues. The V segment lost 0 bases and the J segment 3 bases; nucleotides outside the gene matches: 9. This chain's CDR3 is CASSYSGQGVPPPNEKLFF. The DNA of the CDR3 is TGTGCCAGCAGTTACTCGGGACAGGGGGTACCCCCACCTAATGAAAAACTGTTTTTT.

Only a few counts were recorded for this clonotype. The J gene is TRBJ2-3, the V gene TRBV6-1; TRBD1 or TRBD2 may be the D gene (5 bases each). The CDR3 has 18 amino acids. V lost 8 bases and J 3 bases, leaving 27 bases between the germline ends. The V gene's germline CDR1 is MNHNS and CDR2 SASEGT. The CDR3 DNA reads as TGTGCCAGCCGGTATCTGGTCGGGGACGATTTTAGGACAGATACGCAGTATTTT. Amino acid sequence: CASRYLVGDDFRTDTQYF.

This clonotype has only a few counts. The chain uses TRBV24-1 and TRBJ1-2; D gene ambiguous. Trimming removed 0 bases at V and 4 bases at J, with 8 bases between. CDR1 is KGHDR, CDR2 SFDVKD, per germline. This CDR3 spans 14 amino acids. In DNA form, the CDR3 reads TGTGCCACCAGTGATTTGCCGCCCCTCTATGGCTACACCTTC. Residues: CATSDLPPLYGYTF.

This clonotype was observed at least ten times. The chain is built from TRBV5-5 and TRBJ2-7; 11 bases are shared with TRBD2. The CDR3 totals 13 residues. J lost 6 bases, V lost 6 bases, and 5 bases had no gene match. CDR1 is SGHKS, CDR2 YYEKEE, per germline (reference sequence). CDR3 sequence (DNA): TGTGCCAGCATACTAGCGGGAGTGGGCGAGCAGTACTTC. Translation gives CASILAGVGEQYF. The whole variable domain, filled in from reference TRBV5-5 and TRBJ2-7, reads DAGVTQSPTHLIKTRGQQVTLRCSPISGHKSVSWYQQVLGQGPQFIFQYYEKEERGRGNFPDRFSARQFPNYSSELNVNALLLGDSALYLCASILAGVGEQYFGPGTRLTVT.

The gene calls are TRBV27 and TRBJ2-5; D possibly corresponds to TRBD1 (5 bases). Germline assignment: CDR1 MNHEY and CDR2 SMNVEV (reference sequence). The CDR3 has 12 amino acids. V lost 5 bases and J lost 7, with 11 bases in between. CDR3 bases: TGTGCCAGCAGTAGCCCTAGGGGGACCCAGTACTTC. Translation: CASSSPRGTQYF.

The chain is built from TRBV5-1 and TRBJ2-5; 12 bases are shared with TRBD2. The germline gives CDR1 SGHRS, CDR2 YFSETQ. The CDR3 runs 15 residues. V dropped 7 bases and J dropped 5; count of bases not matched to a gene: 9. The CDR3 sequence is CASEPSGGALETQYF. Here the CDR3 DNA reads TGCGCCAGCGAACCTAGCGGGGGGGCCCTTGAGACCCAGTACTTC.

This clonotype was counted at least ten times. The CDR3 spells CASSLVLGQQETQYF. The CDR3 DNA follows: TGTGCCAGCAGCTTAGTGTTGGGCCAGCAAGAGACCCAGTACTTC. The gene calls are TRBV7-8 and TRBJ2-5, with D unclear. Germline CDR1 is SGHVS and CDR2 is FQNEAQ. The CDR3 sequence is 15 residues long. The germline V and J ends were trimmed by 1 base and 2 bases, with 11 bases remaining between them.

The chain recombines TRBV4-1 with TRBJ2-5; D gene uncertain. CDR1 MGHRA and CDR2 YSYEKL come from the germline V gene. Trimming took 0 bases from V and 2 from J, leaving 10 bases between them. This CDR3 spans 15 amino acids. The CDR3 DNA sequence: TGCGCCAGCAGCCAAGATTTTACAGAACAAGAGACCCAGTACTTC. Translating gives CASSQDFTEQETQYF.